This is a list of T cell receptor beta chains from one sample in a study of memory CD4+ T cells and cytomegalovirus serostatus. TCRdb keeps only in-frame clones here, not all; method: immunoSEQ multiplex PCR. Among some 48,000 clones, around 80% were seen once, and the ten largest hold 0.7% to 0.8%. The sample taken for sequencing was memory CD4+ T cells from blood. The receptors were gathered from an adult in good health and CMV-seronegative. CDR3s include the opening cysteine and the closing phenylalanine or tryptophan. The order of the fields is clone size, J gene, D gene, V gene, CDR3 protein, CDR3 DNA. A D gene is named only where the DNA matches it firmly. For some rows the clone size is stated as once, few or many, or as a class when expanded; others skip it.

size: -
J: TRBJ2-7
D: -
V: TRBV5-5
CDR3: CASSLTGSARYEQYF
DNA: TGTGCCAGCAGCTTAACAGGAAGTGCACGGTACGAGCAGTACTTC

size: -
J: TRBJ1-2
D: -
V: TRBV25-1
CDR3: CASSEPGVYGYTF
DNA: TGTGCCAGCAGTGAACCCGGGGTATATGGCTACACCTTC

size: -
J: TRBJ2-5
D: -
V: TRBV5-1
CDR3: CASSLDRAEPMEETQYF
DNA: TGCGCCAGCAGCTTGGACCGGGCAGAGCCTATGGAAGAGACCCAGTACTTC

size: -
J: TRBJ2-6
D: -
V: TRBV5-8
CDR3: CASSLRYSGANVLTF
DNA: TGTGCCAGCAGCCTCCGGTACTCTGGGGCCAACGTCCTGACTTTC

size: -
J: TRBJ2-7
D: TRBD1
V: TRBV5-6
CDR3: CASSADLGTGGQYF
DNA: TGTGCCAGCAGCGCTGACTTAGGGACAGGCGGGCAGTACTTC

size: -
J: TRBJ2-1
D: -
V: TRBV10-3
CDR3: CAISRRNEQFF
DNA: TGTGCCATCAGCAGGAGAAATGAGCAGTTCTTC

size: -
J: TRBJ1-3
D: -
V: TRBV6-5
CDR3: CASKDSGNTIYF
DNA: TGTGCCAGCAAAGACTCTGGAAACACCATATATTTT

size: -
J: TRBJ2-1
D: TRBD1
V: TRBV6-1
CDR3: CASSARTGGFNEQFF
DNA: TGTGCCAGCAGTGCGCGGACAGGGGGTTTCAATGAGCAGTTCTTC

size: -
J: TRBJ2-7
D: TRBD1
V: TRBV14
CDR3: CASSRGQGANSYEQYF
DNA: TGTGCCAGCAGCCGAGGACAGGGGGCTAATTCCTACGAGCAGTACTTC

size: -
J: TRBJ2-7
D: -
V: TRBV7-2
CDR3: CASSLGPSSYEQYF
DNA: TGTGCCAGCAGCTTAGGTCCTAGCTCCTACGAGCAGTACTTC

size: -
J: TRBJ1-1
D: -
V: TRBV6-6
CDR3: CASSYLDREAFF
DNA: TGTGCCAGCAGTTACCTCGACAGGGAAGCTTTCTTT

size: -
J: TRBJ1-4
D: -
V: TRBV27
CDR3: CASSPRQGRKLFF
DNA: TGTGCCAGCAGTCCCCGCCAGGGGAGAAAACTGTTTTTT

size: few
J: TRBJ1-2
D: -
V: TRBV7-9
CDR3: CASSSEAQGGGYTF
DNA: TGTGCCAGCAGCTCAGAGGCGCAGGGTGGGGGCTACACCTTC

size: -
J: TRBJ1-1
D: -
V: TRBV27
CDR3: CASSPLQGGDTEAFF
DNA: TGTGCCAGCAGTCCCCTACAGGGAGGGGACACTGAAGCTTTCTTT

size: medium-sized
J: TRBJ1-6
D: TRBD1
V: TRBV30
CDR3: CALIRQGVNSPLHF
DNA: TGTGCCTTGATCAGACAGGGCGTAAATTCACCCCTCCACTTT

size: -
J: TRBJ1-3
D: -
V: TRBV25-1
CDR3: CASSVPGPGNTIYF
DNA: TGTGCCAGCAGTGTTCCGGGGCCTGGAAACACCATATATTTT

size: -
J: TRBJ2-7
D: -
V: TRBV2
CDR3: CASSEGAGEQYF
DNA: TGTGCCAGCAGTGAGGGGGCGGGAGAGCAGTACTTC

size: -
J: TRBJ2-1
D: -
V: TRBV5-5
CDR3: CASSFGQGIDNEQFF
DNA: TGTGCCAGCAGCTTTGGGCAGGGGATAGACAATGAGCAGTTCTTC

size: once
J: TRBJ2-3
D: TRBD2
V: TRBV10-2
CDR3: CASMARTSGSFTDTQYF
DNA: TGCGCCAGCATGGCTCGGACTAGCGGGAGCTTCACAGATACGCAGTATTTT

size: -
J: TRBJ1-2
D: -
V: TRBV21-1
CDR3: CASSKVWGQSFNYGYTF
DNA: TGTGCCAGCAGCAAAGTGTGGGGACAGTCTTTTAACTATGGCTACACCTTC

size: few
J: TRBJ1-1
D: -
V: TRBV18
CDR3: CASSPLGPPVEAEAFF
DNA: TGTGCCAGCTCACCACTAGGACCCCCCGTCGAGGCTGAAGCTTTCTTT

size: few
J: TRBJ2-1
D: -
V: TRBV5-1
CDR3: CASSLEFGLGEQFF
DNA: TGCGCCAGCAGCTTGGAATTCGGTTTGGGTGAGCAGTTCTTC

size: -
J: TRBJ1-1
D: -
V: TRBV7-8
CDR3: CASSLGEEEAFF
DNA: TGTGCCAGCAGCTTAGGGGAAGAGGAAGCTTTCTTT